The next 22 T cell receptor beta chains were all read from a single sample in a study of blood T cell repertoires in COVID-19. The data were produced by immunoSEQ multiplex PCR, yet TCRdb's version contains in-frame clones alone and is incomplete. Seen here are some 320,000 clones, roughly 90% observed once, and the top ten hold about 5%. The sample consisted of PBMCs or T cells enriched from blood (not recorded which). These receptor sequences come from a man aged 55 to 70 who had recovered from COVID-19.

This chain connects TRBV25-1 to TRBJ1-6; possible D gene TRBD1, 5 bases. Trimming removed 5 bases at V and 10 bases at J, with 18 bases between. Germline V gives CDR1 MGHDK, CDR2 SYGVNS. This CDR3 has 15 residues. This chain's CDR3 is CASSLPGTDLSPLHF. In DNA form, the CDR3 reads TGTGCCAGCAGTCTTCCCGGGACTGATTTGTCACCCCTCCACTTT.

Details on this clone: No DNA is shown, since the ends of the CDR3 on it are uncertain; the CDR3 is the one TCRdb lists. CDR3 amino acids: CATWVGSGIPYF. J is TRBJ2-4 and V is TRBV28; TRBD2, the D gene given by the table, was not confirmed from the DNA. CDR1 and CDR2 (germline): MDHEN, SYDVKM. The CDR3 is 12 residues long, counting both termini.

J is TRBJ1-2 and V is TRBV2; D uncertain. Germline CDR1 is SNHLY and CDR2 is FYNNEI. This CDR3 is built from 12 residues. Trimming took off 4 bases at V and 7 bases at J, with 10 bases between the two ends. The CDR3 DNA reads as TGTGCCAGCAGTGCAGACTTGGGTGGCTACACCTTC. It translates to CASSADLGGYTF.

This chain connects TRBV28 to TRBJ1-1; TRBD1 is a possible D gene (5 bases). V was pared by 6 bases and J by 5 bases, with 16 bases between. CDR1 is MDHEN and CDR2 is SYDVKM in the germline V gene. The CDR3 has 14 amino acids. The CDR3 region is CASRRRWGETEAFF. The CDR3 DNA reads as TGTGCCAGCAGGCGCCGATGGGGGGAAACTGAAGCTTTCTTT.

The CDR3 DNA reads as TGCAGCGTTGTGGGGGGAAGTCTAGCGGACTCCTACGAGCAGTACTTC. This encodes CSVVGGSLADSYEQYF. This chain joins TRBV29-1 and TRBJ2-7, with TRBD2 identical over 7 bases. V was clipped by 4 bases and J by 0 bases; unmatched bases: 12. This CDR3 contains 16 residues. Germline lookup yields CDR1 SQVTM and CDR2 ANQGSEA.

The V call is TRBV28, the J call TRBJ2-1; D unclear. Germline V gives CDR1 MDHEN, CDR2 SYDVKM. The CDR3 loop spans 14 amino acids. The V end was cut by 4 bases, the J end by 6 bases, with 13 bases between. CDR3 residues: CASSSPGSRNEQFF. The DNA of the CDR3 is TGTGCCAGCAGTTCCCCAGGTAGTCGCAATGAGCAGTTCTTC.

This clone was detected once. J is TRBJ2-7 and V is TRBV5-1, with a weak D call TRBD2 (6 bases). There are 14 residues in the CDR3. The germline V gene encodes CDR1 SGHRS and CDR2 YFSETQ. CDR3 residues: CASSLGPGGTSLFV. The CDR3 coding sequence is TGCGCCAGCAGCTTGGGTCCTGGGGGGACCTCATTGTTCGTC.

The chain joins TRBV4-1 to TRBJ1-5; 8 bases line up with TRBD1. After removal of 5 bases from V and 5 bases from J, the junction contained 11 bases not matched to a gene. Per germline, CDR1 MGHRA and CDR2 YSYEKL. This CDR3 spans 16 amino acids. CDR3 protein: CASSDSLSGGHQPQHF. CDR3 coding DNA: TGCGCCAGCAGCGACAGTTTGTCAGGGGGCCATCAGCCCCAGCATTTT.

The rearrangement uses TRBV7-9 and TRBJ2-2; 7 positions agree with TRBD2. CDR3 length: 14 amino acids. Looked up from germline, CDR1 is SEHNR and CDR2 is FQNEAQ (reference sequence). The ends lost 5 bases at V and 7 bases at J; junction bases unmatched: 7. The CDR3 nucleotides read TGTGCCAGCAGCGGAGCCCTAGCGGACGGGGAGCTGTTTTTT. The encoded protein is CASSGALADGELFF.

The chain combines TRBV5-1 with TRBJ1-1, with 8 bases that match TRBD1. CDR1 and CDR2 (germline): SGHRS, YFSETQ. CDR3 length: 14 residues. V gave up 4 bases and J gave up 6 bases; unmatched junction bases: 8. The DNA for the CDR3 is TGCGCCAGCAGCCTACAGGGGGATGGCGCTGAAGCTTTCTTT. Amino acid sequence: CASSLQGDGAEAFF.

This sequence joins TRBV28 and TRBJ1-6, with D uncertain. The CDR3 spans 15 residues. Germline V CDR1 and CDR2: MDHEN, SYDVKM. With 6 bases removed from V and 8 bases from J, the gap between germline ends came to 17 bases. CDR3 sequence: CASSIIGSWDSPLHF. The DNA for the CDR3 is TGTGCCAGCAGCATCATAGGGAGTTGGGATTCACCCCTCCACTTT.

This clone was counted once. The chain joins TRBV11-1 to TRBJ2-7, with 7 bases that match TRBD1. This CDR3 is built from 14 residues. Germline V lookup: CDR1 SGHAT, CDR2 FQDESV (reference sequence). V was pared by 0 bases and J by 3 bases, with 2 bases of the junction left unmatched. CDR3 sequence (DNA): TGTGCCAGCAGCTTAGCAGGGACAGTCTACGAGCAGTACTTC. Translated, it gives CASSLAGTVYEQYF.

This chain links TRBV7-6 with TRBJ1-3; a weak D match, TRBD1 (5 bases). In germline, CDR1 is SGHVS, CDR2 FNYEAQ. The CDR3 spans 15 residues. Trimming took 0 bases from V and 3 from J, leaving 9 bases between them. DNA for the CDR3: TGTGCCAGCAGCTTAGCGACCGGGGGTGGAAACACCATATATTTT. This encodes CASSLATGGGNTIYF.

The CDR3 spells CATSDLRRGPAGELFF. The CDR3 region has the DNA TGTGCCACCAGTGATTTGCGTCGGGGTCCGGCCGGGGAGCTGTTTTTT. This rearrangement joins TRBV24-1 to TRBJ2-2, with D possibly being TRBD2 (5 bases). Germline CDR1 reads KGHDR; CDR2 reads SFDVKD. The CDR3 extends over 16 amino acids. V lost 0 bases, J lost 6 bases, and 13 bases lay in between.

The rearrangement links TRBV27 to TRBJ2-1; TRBD2 might be the D (5 bases). Germline CDR1 and CDR2: MNHEY and SMNVEV (reference sequence). The germline V and J ends were trimmed by 5 bases and 7 bases, with 18 bases remaining between them. The CDR3 runs 15 residues. CDR3 sequence reads: CASSLEILSGNEQFF. CDR3 nucleotides: TGTGCCAGCAGTCTCGAGATACTATCGGGGAATGAGCAGTTCTTC.

This rearrangement joins TRBV29-1 to TRBJ2-5, with 8 bases that match TRBD2. CDR3 length: 18 residues. With V trimmed by 6 bases and J by 4 bases, 22 bases remained unmatched. CDR1 is SQVTM, CDR2 ANQGSEA, per germline. CDR3 region: CSVGALLAGPPNGETQYF. Written as DNA, the CDR3 is TGCAGCGTAGGCGCCCTTTTAGCGGGACCTCCTAATGGAGAGACCCAGTACTTC.

V gene TRBV9 combines with J gene TRBJ2-7, with D maybe TRBD2 (5 bases). The CDR3 totals 15 residues. The ends were cut back, 0 bases at V and 2 bases at J, with 12 bases in the middle. Germline CDR1 SGDLS, CDR2 YYNGEE. CDR3 DNA sequence: TGTGCCAGCAGCGTAGGAGGGTCGAACCCCTACGAGCAGTACTTC. This translates into CASSVGGSNPYEQYF.

The V call is TRBV7-2, the J call TRBJ1-6; 10 nucleotides agree with TRBD1. V gave up 4 bases and J gave up 10 bases; unmatched junction bases: 4. The CDR3 is made up of 14 amino acids. Germline V CDR1 and CDR2: SGHTA, FQGNSA. The CDR3 coding sequence is TGTGCCAGCAGCTGGGGACAGGGGACGTCACCCCTCCACTTT. Residues: CASSWGQGTSPLHF.

This chain uses TRBV19 with TRBJ2-5, with a tentative D call TRBD1 (7 bases). Trimming removed 5 bases from V and 5 bases from J, with 18 bases in between. Germline V CDR1 and CDR2: LNHDA, SQIVND (reference sequence). This CDR3 comprises 15 residues. Here the CDR3 DNA reads TGTGCCAGTAGTGCCTCAGGGGGGCCCGGTGAGACCCAGTACTTC. This codes for CASSASGGPGETQYF.

The chain is built from TRBV3-1 (or the pseudogene TRBV3-2) and TRBJ2-6; a possible D gene is TRBD2 (5 bases). Germline V gives CDR1 LGHDT, CDR2 YNNKEL (reference sequence). This CDR3 has 17 residues. Trimming removed 3 bases at V and 0 bases at J, with 12 bases between. The CDR3 region is CASSQVDSPSGANVLTF. CDR3 nucleotides: TGTGCCAGCAGCCAGGTGGACTCTCCCTCTGGGGCCAACGTCCTGACTTTC.

The genes are TRBV2 and TRBJ2-2, with TRBD1 matching 8 bases. V shed 7 bases and J 1 base; nucleotides not matched to a gene: 5. Germline CDR1 and CDR2: SNHLY and FYNNEI. The CDR3 totals 15 residues. The DNA of the CDR3 is TGTGCCAGCAATATAGGACAGGGGAACACCGGGGAGCTGTTTTTT. Protein sequence: CASNIGQGNTGELFF.

The CDR3 protein is CASSPLGPGGESGNTIYF. DNA for the CDR3: TGTGCCAGCTCACCACTTGGTCCAGGTGGCGAATCTGGAAACACCATATATTTT. The chain joins TRBV18 to TRBJ1-3, with D unresolved. Germline CDR1 KGHSH, CDR2 LQKENI. The CDR3 covers 18 residues. V was shortened by 1 base and J by 1 base, with 17 bases between the two germline ends. Looking up the rest from reference TRBV18 and TRBJ1-3 gives the full variable domain: NAGVMQNPRHLVRRRGQEARLRCSPMKGHSHVYWYRQLPEEGLKFMVYLQKENIIDESGMPKERFSAEFPKEGPSILRIQQVVRGDSAAYFCASSPLGPGGESGNTIYFGEGSWLTVV.